A selection of T cell receptor beta chains follows, all from one sample in a study of beta chain features in type 1 diabetes. Sequencing was performed with immunoSEQ multiplex PCR; in TCRdb, only in-frame clones are kept and a portion is missing. This sample has some 240,000 clones, with approximately 10% found just once. The sequencing input was central memory CD4+ T cells from blood. The receptors originated from a man aged 18 to 35 in good health. CDR3s include the opening cysteine and the closing phenylalanine or tryptophan. The order of the fields is clone size, V gene, D gene, CDR3 length, J gene, CDR3 protein, CDR3 DNA. D genes are given only for firm matches. Only part of the rows carry a size: once, few, many, or a class if the clone is expanded.

>-|TRBV25-1|-|11|TRBJ2-7
CASSALGEQYF
TGTGCCAGCAGTGCCCTGGGCGAGCAGTACTTC
>few|TRBV30|-|13|TRBJ2-3
CAWSPWAPRLQYF
TGTGCCTGGAGTCCCTGGGCCCCGCGGTTGCAGTATTTT
>few|TRBV27|-|11|TRBJ2-3
CASQGLNTQYF
TGTGCCAGCCAAGGTTTGAATACGCAGTATTTT
>many|TRBV7-9|-|17|TRBJ2-6
CASSFTGGLSGANVLTF
TGTGCCAGCAGCTTTACCGGGGGCTTATCTGGGGCCAACGTCCTGACTTTC
>-|TRBV6-5|TRBD2|15|TRBJ2-5
CASSLGTSGRETQYF
TGTGCCAGCAGTCTCGGGACTAGCGGGAGGGAGACCCAGTACTTC
>-|TRBV6-1|-|15|TRBJ2-2
CASSGRAFNTGELFF
TGTGCCAGCAGTGGAAGGGCCTTCAACACCGGGGAGCTGTTTTTT
>few|TRBV29-1|-|15|TRBJ2-7
CSVDTGERDYGEQYF
TGCAGCGTCGATACAGGGGAAAGGGACTATGGCGAGCAGTACTTC
>few|TRBV6-5|-|12|TRBJ2-3
CASSDNTDTQYF
TGTGCCAGCAGTGACAACACAGATACGCAGTATTTT
>few|TRBV9|-|14|TRBJ1-1
CASSVDGGNTEAFF
TGTGCCAGCAGCGTAGATGGGGGGAACACTGAAGCTTTCTTT
>-|TRBV7-2|TRBD1|14|TRBJ2-1
CASSGDSMYNEQFF
TGTGCCAGCAGCGGGGACAGTATGTACAATGAGCAGTTCTTC
>many|TRBV28|-|12|TRBJ2-7
CATNTRGYEQYF
TGTGCCACCAATACTAGAGGATACGAGCAGTACTTC
>-|TRBV7-7|-|14|TRBJ2-5
CASSLSSVQETQYF
TGTGCTAGCAGCTTATCCAGTGTTCAAGAGACCCAGTACTTC
>many|TRBV2|-|14|TRBJ1-5
CATRREDGIQPQHF
TGTGCCACTCGGAGGGAAGACGGAATTCAGCCCCAGCATTTT
>-|TRBV2|-|12|TRBJ1-4
CASNLLNEKLFF
TGTGCCAGCAACCTGCTTAATGAAAAACTGTTTTTT
>-|TRBV5-1|-|14|TRBJ2-1
CASSLSGSYNEQFF
TGCGCCAGCAGCTTAAGCGGTTCCTACAATGAGCAGTTCTTC
>once|TRBV5-6|TRBD2|16|TRBJ2-1
CASSPTGTSGYNEQFF
TGTGCCAGCAGTCCAACCGGGACTAGCGGGTACAATGAGCAGTTCTTC
>few|TRBV29-1|-|12|TRBJ2-7
CSVGRNDREQYF
TGCAGCGTTGGGAGGAACGATCGCGAGCAGTACTTC
>-|TRBV7-6|-|15|TRBJ2-6
CASSLGKGGANVLTF
TGTGCCAGCAGCTTAGGCAAAGGGGGGGCCAACGTCCTGACTTTC
>few|TRBV4-1|TRBD1|15|TRBJ2-5
CASSPGTAIQETQYF
TGCGCCAGCAGCCCCGGGACAGCTATCCAAGAGACCCAGTACTTC
>few|TRBV29-1|-|12|TRBJ2-3
CSGKDTTDTQYF
TGCAGCGGGAAGGACACCACAGATACGCAGTATTTT
>many|TRBV29-1|TRBD1|15|TRBJ1-1
CSTDWDSRWDTEAFF
TGCAGCACCGATTGGGACAGCCGGTGGGACACTGAAGCTTTCTTT
>-|TRBV7-2|TRBD2|17|TRBJ2-3
CATSPVTSGGGTDTQYF
TGTGCCACCAGCCCGGTGACTAGCGGAGGTGGCACAGATACGCAGTATTTT
>few|TRBV9|-|14|TRBJ2-3
CASSVARGGDTQYF
TGTGCCAGCAGCGTAGCCAGGGGCGGGGATACGCAGTATTTT
>-|TRBV30|-|15|TRBJ1-5
CAWSPTRVRDQPQHF
TGTGCCTGGAGTCCGACCAGGGTGAGGGATCAGCCCCAGCATTTT
>many|TRBV28|TRBD1|12|TRBJ2-7
CASNTGTGWKYF
TGTGCCAGCAATACCGGGACAGGGTGGAAGTACTTC
>few|TRBV11-2|-|14|TRBJ1-5
CASSFRGSNQPQHF
TGTGCCAGCAGCTTCAGGGGAAGCAATCAGCCCCAGCATTTT
>-|TRBV30|-|12|TRBJ2-5
CAWSVPGIIQYF
TGTGCCTGGAGTGTACCAGGGATTATACAGTACTTC